This T cell receptor (beta chain) derives from a study of T cells in Graves' hyperthyroidism and ophthalmopathy. Template material for amplifying TCR beta CDR3 regions consisted of RNA transcripts. A set of HTBI primers served as the primers for a first-round RT-PCR of the TCR CDR3. TCRdb fed the multiplex PCR reads into MiXCR, producing one record per CDR3 protein. The data show 550,000 to 600,000 distinct CDR3 sequences, approximately 15% seen once. The germline V gene encodes CDR1 LGHNA and CDR2 YSLEER. The V and J ends lost 0 bases and 2 bases respectively, with 11 bases between them. The CDR3 contains 16 residues.

V usage is TRBV4-3 and J usage is TRBJ1-5, with D possibly TRBD1 on 6 matching bases. The sample consisted of blood. The source of this sequence is a woman between 18 and 30 years old with Graves' hyperthyroidism. In DNA, the CDR3 is TGCGCCAGCAGCCAAGAGTGGGCAGGGGGCAATCAGCCCCAGCATTTT. The encoded protein is CASSQEWAGGNQPQHF.